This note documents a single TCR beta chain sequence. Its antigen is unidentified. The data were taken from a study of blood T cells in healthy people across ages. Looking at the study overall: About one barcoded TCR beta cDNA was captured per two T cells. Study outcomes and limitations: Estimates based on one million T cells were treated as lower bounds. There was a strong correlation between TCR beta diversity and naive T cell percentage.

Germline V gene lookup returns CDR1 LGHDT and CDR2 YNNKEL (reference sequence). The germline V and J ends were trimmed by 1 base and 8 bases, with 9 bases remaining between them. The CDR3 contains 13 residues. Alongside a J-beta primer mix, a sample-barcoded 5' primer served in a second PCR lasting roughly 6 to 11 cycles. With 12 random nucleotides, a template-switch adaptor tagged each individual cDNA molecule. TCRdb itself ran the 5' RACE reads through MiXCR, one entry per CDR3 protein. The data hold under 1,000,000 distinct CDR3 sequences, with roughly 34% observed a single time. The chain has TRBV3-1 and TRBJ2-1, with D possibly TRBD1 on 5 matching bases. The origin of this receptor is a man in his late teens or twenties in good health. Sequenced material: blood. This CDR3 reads CASSQAVGDEQFF. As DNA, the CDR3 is TGTGCCAGCAGCCAAGCCGTAGGGGATGAGCAGTTCTTC.